This T cell receptor (beta chain) is drawn from a study of blood T cell repertoires in COVID-19 (dated by TCRdb to 2018 to 2021). At the level of the whole study: The collaborator samples originated in the United States, Italy and Spain and spanned the acute and convalescent phases of COVID-19. The prospective study material was composed of cDNA or gDNA derived from T cells, B-cell-depleted T cells, or PBMCs. Deeply sampled blood TCRbeta repertoires from subjects exposed to, actively infected with, or recovered from COVID-19 were included in the dataset. A freely available public database, intended as a resource for researchers studying the immune response to SARS-CoV-2, is where the repertoires were released. The samples were drawn from the first 160 participants of the ongoing ImmuneRACE study and from 1,254 subjects provided by 6 global collaborators. The sample metadata nearly always contained a de-identified subject ID, COVID-19 status, age in years and sex. HLA class I and class II types, where available, came from metadata supplied by the sample provider rather than from assay-based typing.

Concerning this clone itself: The target of this receptor is not known. No base quality values were provided; no much bigger clone lies one nucleotide off.

Whole blood was collected in K2EDTA tubes by collaborating institutions according to the institutions' own protocols. For TCRbeta analysis, collaborator samples were shipped as frozen whole blood, as isolated PBMCs, or as DNA extracted from either sample type. TCRbeta CDR3 regions were amplified from genomic DNA by means of the immunoSEQ Assay, a bias-controlled multiplex PCR. Per the authors' processing: Within the assay, amplification of reference gene primers was used to estimate how many nucleated cells each sample contained. To quantify the absolute abundance of each unique TCRbeta CDR3 rearrangement, sequence reads were collapsed and filtered. For each sample, productive Simpson clonality was calculated as the square root of Simpson's diversity index across productive rearrangements. Not all clones reach the TCRdb copy of this immuneACCESS table, which keeps in-frame sequences only. Checked studies attribute under half of the gap to unresolved V genes and leave the rest unexplained. V, J and clone size are those of that table, while D and trimming were read from the DNA. The sample contains about 83,000 clones, around 83% of them found a single time. 20% to 25% of the sample lies in the top ten.

Including cysteine and phenylalanine, the CDR3 has 14 amino acids. Solely the CDR3 DNA is kept, with 42 bases framed from the first base. The germline V gene (reference sequence) gives CDR1 as SGHNT and CDR2 as YYREEE. Relative to germline, V is 2 bases shorter and J is 7 bases shorter, with 15 bases between their ends. The research as a whole found: The amount of clinical and demographic metadata varied by source and participant and was provided uncurated.

The sequenced material came from peripheral blood. The clonotype comes from a woman of 80 years or more in a cohort sampled during active or convalescent COVID-19. The chain is made from TRBV5-4 and TRBJ1-1; matching of 6 bases hints at TRBD1 as the D gene. CDR3 sequence: CASSLNREGGEAFF. In nucleotide form, the sequence is TGTGCCAGCAGCTTAAACAGGGAGGGCGGTGAAGCTTTCTTT. The full variable domain, completed from the reference TRBV5-4 and TRBJ1-1 proteins outside the CDR3, reads ETGVTQSPTHLIKTRGQQVTLRCSSQSGHNTVSWYQQALGQGPQFIFQYYREEENGRGNFPPRFSGLQFPNYSSELNVNALELDDSALYLCASSLNREGGEAFFGQGTRLTVV.